This is a list of T cell receptor beta chains from one sample in a study of OX40 agonist ivuxolimab in advanced cancers. Method: immunoSEQ multiplex PCR; TCRdb's copy keeps in-frame clones and lacks some. This sample has around 65,000 clones, with roughly 90% found just once. The source was CD4+ or CD8+ T cells sorted from blood, collected in a trial of the OX40 agonist ivuxolimab. These receptor sequences come from an adult with an advanced solid tumor such as melanoma, head and neck, liver or kidney cancer. Each CDR3 is given with its conserved first and last residue. D genes are given only for firm matches.

d_call: NA; v_call: TRBV25-1; j_call: TRBJ1-2; cdr3_aa: CASSGPSTAAMFGYTF
d_call: TRBD1; v_call: TRBV2; j_call: TRBJ2-7; cdr3_aa: CASRTRQGASYEQYF
d_call: NA; v_call: TRBV10-1; j_call: TRBJ2-5; cdr3_aa: CASSLDPGQETQYF
d_call: TRBD1; v_call: TRBV5-1; j_call: TRBJ1-2; cdr3_aa: CASSLETGVFGYTF
d_call: NA; v_call: TRBV21-1; j_call: TRBJ2-2; cdr3_aa: CASSPTESTDQSFANTGELFF
d_call: TRBD1; v_call: TRBV6-5; j_call: TRBJ2-7; cdr3_aa: CASSPHRGSSYEQYF
d_call: NA; v_call: TRBV7-9; j_call: TRBJ2-1; cdr3_aa: CASSKPLHEQFF
d_call: NA; v_call: TRBV7-6; j_call: TRBJ2-5; cdr3_aa: CASSLGGRGQYF
d_call: TRBD1; v_call: TRBV7-9; j_call: TRBJ1-5; cdr3_aa: CASSSTGEGQPQHF
d_call: NA; v_call: TRBV6-1; j_call: TRBJ2-7; cdr3_aa: CASGWTRGTYEQYF
d_call: TRBD2; v_call: TRBV7-2; j_call: TRBJ2-7; cdr3_aa: CASSSRGLAGDEQYF
d_call: NA; v_call: TRBV6-1; j_call: TRBJ1-5; cdr3_aa: CASSTGYDQPQHF
d_call: TRBD2; v_call: TRBV7-8; j_call: TRBJ2-3; cdr3_aa: CASSLILAGTTDTQYF
d_call: TRBD1; v_call: TRBV19; j_call: TRBJ2-1; cdr3_aa: CASIGGTGYNEQFF
d_call: TRBD1; v_call: TRBV27; j_call: TRBJ2-1; cdr3_aa: CASSPGTGAYNEQFF
d_call: TRBD2; v_call: TRBV28; j_call: TRBJ2-3; cdr3_aa: CASRPGLAGGGTDTQYF
d_call: TRBD2; v_call: TRBV9; j_call: TRBJ2-1; cdr3_aa: CASSQGLVIDEQFF
d_call: TRBD1; v_call: TRBV27; j_call: TRBJ2-5; cdr3_aa: CASSNRGEETQYF
d_call: NA; v_call: TRBV4-1; j_call: TRBJ2-7; cdr3_aa: CASSQDLGLTPNEQYF
d_call: NA; v_call: TRBV9; j_call: TRBJ2-6; cdr3_aa: CASSVGAGANVLTF
d_call: NA; v_call: TRBV6-5; j_call: TRBJ1-1; cdr3_aa: CASSFGQSNTEAFF
d_call: NA; v_call: TRBV28; j_call: TRBJ2-1; cdr3_aa: CASSVAADYYNEQFF
d_call: TRBD2; v_call: TRBV12-5; j_call: TRBJ2-7; cdr3_aa: CASGPGSAGVPYEQYF
d_call: NA; v_call: TRBV5-1; j_call: TRBJ2-5; cdr3_aa: CASSLAGRGGETQYF
d_call: NA; v_call: TRBV9; j_call: TRBJ2-1; cdr3_aa: CASSVGNMAYNEQFF
d_call: NA; v_call: TRBV4-2; j_call: TRBJ1-1; cdr3_aa: CASSQAEGMNTEAFF
d_call: NA; v_call: TRBV4-1; j_call: TRBJ1-4; cdr3_aa: CASSRRQELNEKLFF
d_call: NA; v_call: TRBV27; j_call: TRBJ2-3; cdr3_aa: CASSLDAGITDTQYF
d_call: TRBD2; v_call: TRBV2; j_call: TRBJ2-7; cdr3_aa: CASSGTSGRSPYEQYF
d_call: TRBD1; v_call: TRBV4-1; j_call: TRBJ1-1; cdr3_aa: CASRYQGATEAFF
d_call: TRBD1; v_call: TRBV19; j_call: TRBJ1-5; cdr3_aa: CASRPGQGSNQPQHF
d_call: TRBD1; v_call: TRBV10-3; j_call: TRBJ1-3; cdr3_aa: CAIRTATGKGGNTIYF
d_call: TRBD2; v_call: TRBV10-3; j_call: TRBJ2-2; cdr3_aa: CAIIATSGSRTGELFF
d_call: TRBD1; v_call: TRBV10-2; j_call: TRBJ2-3; cdr3_aa: CASRYGQGADTQYF
d_call: NA; v_call: TRBV11-2; j_call: TRBJ2-1; cdr3_aa: CASSSQPGIAALHNEQFF
d_call: NA; v_call: TRBV10-1; j_call: TRBJ2-7; cdr3_aa: CASSESRSYEQYF
d_call: TRBD2; v_call: TRBV25-1; j_call: TRBJ2-5; cdr3_aa: CASSGRLAEETQYF
d_call: NA; v_call: TRBV6-5; j_call: TRBJ2-5; cdr3_aa: CASSYLRGSQETQYF
d_call: TRBD1; v_call: TRBV19; j_call: TRBJ2-7; cdr3_aa: CASSITETGAYEQYF
d_call: NA; v_call: TRBV6-6; j_call: TRBJ2-7; cdr3_aa: CASSYSGEQYF
d_call: NA; v_call: TRBV27; j_call: TRBJ2-1; cdr3_aa: CASSLTLGNDEQFF
d_call: NA; v_call: TRBV19; j_call: TRBJ2-2; cdr3_aa: CASSIEAYYITGELFF
d_call: TRBD2; v_call: TRBV27; j_call: TRBJ2-7; cdr3_aa: CASSLSPGLAGRNEQYF
d_call: NA; v_call: TRBV11-3; j_call: TRBJ1-5; cdr3_aa: CASSPNSNQPQHF
d_call: NA; v_call: TRBV10-1; j_call: TRBJ2-1; cdr3_aa: CATSGEPYNEQFF
d_call: TRBD2; v_call: TRBV7-8; j_call: TRBJ2-5; cdr3_aa: CASSTTSGTETQYF
d_call: NA; v_call: TRBV29-1; j_call: TRBJ2-1; cdr3_aa: CSVVENEQFF
d_call: NA; v_call: TRBV11-2; j_call: TRBJ2-1; cdr3_aa: CASSFESYNEQFF
d_call: NA; v_call: TRBV20-1; j_call: TRBJ2-1; cdr3_aa: CSARDPPRQFF